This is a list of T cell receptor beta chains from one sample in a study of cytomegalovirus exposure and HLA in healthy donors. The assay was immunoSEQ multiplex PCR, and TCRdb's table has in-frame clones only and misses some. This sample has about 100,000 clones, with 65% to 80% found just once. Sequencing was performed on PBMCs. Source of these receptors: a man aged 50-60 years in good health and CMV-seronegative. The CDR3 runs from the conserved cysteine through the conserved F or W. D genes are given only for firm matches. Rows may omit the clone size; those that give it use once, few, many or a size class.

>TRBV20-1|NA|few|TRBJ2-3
CSPPEQDTQYF
TGCAGTCCTCCTGAGCAAGATACGCAGTATTTT
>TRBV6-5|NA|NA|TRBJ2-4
CATARGRENIQYF
TGTGCCACAGCGCGGGGGCGCGAAAACATTCAGTACTTC
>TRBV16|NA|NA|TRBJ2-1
CASSQSGRVNEQFF
TGTGCCAGCAGCCAATCGGGCAGGGTAAATGAGCAGTTCTTC
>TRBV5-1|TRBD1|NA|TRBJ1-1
CASSSRLTGNGNTEAFF
TGCGCCAGCAGCTCGCGCCTGACAGGGAACGGGAACACTGAAGCTTTCTTT
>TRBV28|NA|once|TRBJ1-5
CASSVGLNSGMNQPQHF
TGTGCCAGCAGCGTGGGGCTAAACTCGGGTATGAATCAGCCCCAGCATTTT
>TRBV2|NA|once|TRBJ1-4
CASSEPGDEKLFF
TGTGCCAGCAGTGAACCCGGTGATGAAAAACTGTTTTTT
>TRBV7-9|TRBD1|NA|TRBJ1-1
CASSLPGTVHTEAFF
TGTGCCAGCAGCTTGCCTGGGACAGTACACACTGAAGCTTTCTTT
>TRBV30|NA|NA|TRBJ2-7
CACQRGSLYEQYF
TGTGCCTGTCAACGGGGGTCGCTCTACGAGCAGTACTTC
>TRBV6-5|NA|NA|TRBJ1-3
CASSYSTESSGNTIYF
TGTGCCAGCAGTTACTCCACGGAGAGCTCTGGAAACACCATATATTTT
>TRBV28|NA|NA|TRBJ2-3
CASRTGRSTDTQYF
TGTGCCAGCAGAACAGGGAGAAGCACAGATACGCAGTATTTT
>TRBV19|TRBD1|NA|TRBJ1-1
CASSLRTGGPNTEAFF
TGTGCCAGTAGTTTAAGGACAGGGGGCCCGAACACTGAAGCTTTCTTT
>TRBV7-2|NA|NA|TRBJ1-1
CASSLRRATEAFF
TGTGCCAGCAGCTTACGCAGGGCCACTGAAGCTTTCTTT
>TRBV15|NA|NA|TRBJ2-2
CATSRDREAPGELFF
TGTGCCACCAGCAGGGACAGAGAAGCCCCCGGGGAGCTGTTTTTT
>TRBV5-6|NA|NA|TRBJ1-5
CASSIGAGDGNQPQHF
TGTGCCAGCAGCATTGGCGCCGGAGATGGCAATCAGCCCCAGCATTTT
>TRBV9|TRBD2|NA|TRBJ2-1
CASSSKASGYNEQFF
TGTGCCAGCAGCTCTAAGGCTAGCGGTTACAATGAGCAGTTCTTC
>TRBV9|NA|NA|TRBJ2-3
CASSEAGSTDTQYF
TGTGCCAGCAGCGAAGCGGGCAGCACAGATACGCAGTATTTT
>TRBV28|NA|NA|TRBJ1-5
CASSLDSNQPQHF
TGTGCCAGCAGTCTTGACAGTAATCAGCCCCAGCATTTT
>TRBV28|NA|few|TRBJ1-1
CASSPVGGTEAFF
TGTGCCAGCAGTCCCGTCGGGGGGACTGAAGCTTTCTTT
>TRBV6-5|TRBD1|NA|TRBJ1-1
CASSPGQGSNTAFF
TGTGCCAGCAGTCCGGGACAGGGCTCCAATACGGCTTTCTTT
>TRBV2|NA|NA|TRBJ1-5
CASTATQGDQPQHF
TGTGCCAGCACGGCCACCCAGGGCGACCAGCCCCAGCATTTT
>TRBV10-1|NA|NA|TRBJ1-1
CASSDRGTEAFF
TGCGCCAGCAGTGACAGGGGAACTGAAGCTTTCTTT
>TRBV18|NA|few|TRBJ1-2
CASSPWSGPGDGYTF
TGTGCCAGCTCACCTTGGTCTGGGCCCGGGGATGGCTACACCTTC
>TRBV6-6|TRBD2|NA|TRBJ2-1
CASSSPQAGVSYEQFF
TGTGCCAGCAGTTCCCCCCAAGCGGGGGTTAGTTATGAGCAGTTCTTC
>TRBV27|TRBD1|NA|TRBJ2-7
CASKWDRVQYEQYF
TGTGCCAGCAAATGGGACAGGGTACAGTACGAGCAGTACTTC
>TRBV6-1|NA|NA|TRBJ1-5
CASRLTGSGNQPQHF
TGTGCCAGCAGGCTCACAGGGTCAGGCAATCAGCCCCAGCATTTT
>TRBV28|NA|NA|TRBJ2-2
CASSSPTGLGGWGPGELFF
TGTGCCAGCAGTTCTCCGACGGGACTGGGCGGCTGGGGCCCCGGGGAGCTGTTTTTT
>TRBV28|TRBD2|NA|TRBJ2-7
CASSLTTSRYEQYF
TGTGCCAGCAGTTTAACGACTAGCAGGTACGAGCAGTACTTC
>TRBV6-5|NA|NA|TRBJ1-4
CASSYATPGKGELFF
TGTGCCAGCAGTTACGCGACTCCAGGGAAAGGGGAACTGTTTTTT
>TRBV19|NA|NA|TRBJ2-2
CASSKQFLGLFRELFF
TGTGCCAGTAGTAAACAGTTTTTGGGTCTTTTCCGGGAGCTGTTTTTT
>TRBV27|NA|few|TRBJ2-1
CASSTSRGGRSSYNEQFF
TGTGCCAGCAGTACGTCTAGGGGGGGGCGAAGCTCCTACAATGAGCAGTTCTTC
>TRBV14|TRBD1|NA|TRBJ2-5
CASSQLRGRVKTQYF
TGTGCCAGCAGCCAACTAAGGGGGCGGGTCAAGACCCAGTACTTC
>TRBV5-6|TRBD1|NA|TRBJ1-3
CASRDRGSGNTIYF
TGTGCCAGCAGGGACAGGGGCTCTGGAAACACCATATATTTT
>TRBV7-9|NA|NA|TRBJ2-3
CASSLAEWGHEDTQYF
TGTGCCAGCAGCTTAGCCGAGTGGGGGCATGAGGATACGCAGTATTTT